Following are 10 T cell receptor beta chains from one sample sequenced in a study of T cells in Graves' hyperthyroidism and ophthalmopathy. Template material for amplifying TCR beta CDR3 regions consisted of RNA transcripts. The HTBI primer set was used in a first-round RT-PCR of the TCR CDR3. TCRdb re-called the multiplex PCR reads with MiXCR, one entry per CDR3 protein. The table lists approximately 430,000 distinct CDR3 sequences, approximately 14% of them singletons. Sequences were obtained from blood. These receptors came from a woman between 18 and 29 years old with Graves' hyperthyroidism.

V and J are TRBV7-2 and TRBJ2-5, with unresolved D. Germline CDR1 and CDR2: SGHTA and FQGNSA. Trimming pared 3 bases from V and 2 bases from J, leaving 7 bases between. This CDR3 has 13 residues. CDR3 amino acids: CASSFTPQETQYF. The CDR3 DNA sequence: TGTGCCAGCAGCTTTACACCTCAAGAGACCCAGTACTTC.

This clonotype has a handful of counts. The genes are TRBV7-9 and TRBJ2-2; D possibly matches TRBD1 or TRBD2 (6 bases each). CDR1 and CDR2 (germline): SEHNR, FQNEAQ (reference sequence). This CDR3 region has 19 residues. V lost 4 bases and J lost 1, with 22 bases in between. CDR3: CASSSGAWFRTVNTGELFF. CDR3 in DNA: TGTGCCAGCAGCTCGGGGGCTTGGTTCAGGACGGTGAACACCGGGGAGCTGTTTTTT.

This clonotype was detected a few times. The gene calls are TRBV20-1 and TRBJ2-1; D not certain. The germline V gene encodes CDR1 DFQATT and CDR2 SNEGSKA (reference sequence). Trimming shortened V by 2 bases and J by 9 bases, and 11 bases separated the two germline ends. The CDR3 consists of 12 residues. Here the CDR3 DNA reads TGCAGTGCTAGACTCCCCGTCGGTGAGCAGTTCTTC. Encoded protein: CSARLPVGEQFF.

The J gene is TRBJ1-1, the V gene TRBV29-1, with 8 bases matching TRBD1. The length of the CDR3 is 14 residues. J was trimmed by 7 bases and V by 6 bases; bases with no gene match: 13. Germline V CDR1 and CDR2: SQVTM, ANQGSEA. This CDR3 is CSVLRGPARIEAFF. The DNA for the CDR3 is TGCAGCGTCCTCAGGGGGCCCGCTCGGATTGAAGCTTTCTTT.

The chain is built from TRBV7-6 and TRBJ1-1; D gene unclear. Germline V gene data show CDR1 as SGHVS and CDR2 as FNYEAQ. Deletions cut 5 bases from V and 0 bases from J, with 10 bases between. This CDR3 has 14 amino acids. CDR3 sequence reads: CASSPTTLNTEAFF. For the CDR3, the DNA is TGTGCCAGCAGCCCAACAACCCTGAACACTGAAGCTTTCTTT.

As concerns this clonotype: At one end, the junction sequence differs from germline, possibly due to a read error. The rearrangement joins TRBV29-1 to TRBJ2-3, with D possibly TRBD1 on 5 matching bases. Germline CDR1 is SQVTM and CDR2 is ANQGSEA. The CDR3 sequence is 16 residues long. The CDR3 DNA reads TGCAGCGTTCAAGACAGCCAGGACCTACGCACAGATACGCAGTATTTT. Protein: CSVQDSQDLRTDTQYF.

This clonotype has at least ten counts. The rearrangement uses TRBV20-1 and TRBJ1-6, with D tentatively TRBD1 (5 bases). V was trimmed by 6 bases and J by 11 bases, leaving 17 bases between them. The CDR3 length is 13 residues. Germline values: CDR1 DFQATT, CDR2 SNEGSKA (reference sequence). The CDR3 sequence is CSACGVAGAPLHF. The CDR3 DNA is TGCAGTGCCTGTGGGGTCGCGGGGGCACCCCTCCACTTT.

V gene TRBV27 combines with J gene TRBJ2-7; 9 bases line up with TRBD1. The CDR3 spans 15 residues. Unmatched junction bases numbered 6, after V lost 6 bases and J lost 0 bases. CDR1 is MNHEY, CDR2 SMNVEV, per germline (reference sequence). CDR3 region: CASRPGQGFSYEQYF. The DNA for the CDR3 is TGTGCCAGCAGACCCGGACAGGGGTTCTCCTACGAGCAGTACTTC.

This clonotype came up a few times. The rearrangement links TRBV2 to TRBJ2-7; weak D call: TRBD2 (5 bases). The CDR3 totals 16 residues. Per the germline V gene, CDR1 is SNHLY and CDR2 is FYNNEI. The ends were cut back, 0 bases at V and 9 bases at J, with 21 bases in the middle. The chain's CDR3 is CASSEAGLAGHNGQYF. The CDR3 DNA sequence: TGTGCCAGCAGTGAAGCGGGGTTGGCGGGCCACAACGGGCAGTACTTC.

This clonotype showed up many times. The chain employs TRBV28 and TRBJ1-5, with 10 nucleotides matching TRBD1. Trimming cost V 6 bases and J 0 bases; bases outside gene matches: 8. The CDR3 totals 17 residues. Germline loops: CDR1 MDHEN, CDR2 SYDVKM. The CDR3 reads CASSRMDRGYSNQPQHF. The CDR3 DNA is TGTGCCAGCAGCCGTATGGACAGGGGGTATAGCAATCAGCCCCAGCATTTT.